Below are 7 T cell receptor beta chains sequenced from a single sample in a study of shared clonotypes between healthy human individuals. Only in-frame clones appear in the TCRdb table, and some are missing; sequencing was by immunoSEQ multiplex PCR. The sample has 1 million to 1.3 million clones, about 84% seen once. Sequencing was done on a sample of memory CD4+ T cells from PBMCs. Subset specified: CD45RA-negative fraction. The receptors stem from a man younger than 35 in good health. Some clones in this sample may be carry-over from other donors' samples.

V gene TRBV15 combines with J gene TRBJ1-2, with D possibly TRBD1 on 6 matching bases. Deletions cut 1 base from V and 10 bases from J, with 10 bases between. The CDR3 length is 12 residues. The germline gives CDR1 LNHNV, CDR2 YYDKDF (reference sequence). As DNA, the CDR3 is TGTGCCACCAGCAGAGCTACAGGGTTCTACACCTTC. Encoded protein: CATSRATGFYTF.

The chain employs TRBV25-1 and TRBJ2-1; possibly TRBD1 or TRBD2 for D (5 bases each). This CDR3 spans 14 amino acids. The V and J ends lost 4 bases and 9 bases respectively, with 16 bases between them. CDR1 is MGHDK and CDR2 is SYGVNS in the germline V gene. Here the CDR3 reads CASSGDLLSSEQFF. In DNA form, the CDR3 reads TGTGCCAGCAGTGGGGACCTTCTTTCTAGTGAGCAGTTCTTC.

The chain joins TRBV11-2 to TRBJ1-1; no firm D call. This CDR3 is built from 16 residues. Germline CDR1 SGHAT, CDR2 FQNNGV. Trimming removed 1 base from V and 6 bases from J, with 18 bases in between. This CDR3 reads CASSLVAFTIQSEAFF. Here the CDR3 DNA reads TGTGCCAGCAGCTTAGTCGCCTTCACAATACAATCTGAAGCTTTCTTT.

The chain is built from TRBV30 and TRBJ1-2, with a weak D call TRBD1 (5 bases). Germline loops: CDR1 GTSNPN, CDR2 SVGIG (reference sequence). The germline V and J ends were trimmed by 4 bases and 2 bases, with 11 bases remaining between them. The CDR3 is made up of 13 amino acids. This chain's CDR3 is CAWTSGGNYGYTF. As DNA, the CDR3 is TGTGCCTGGACTTCGGGGGGGAACTATGGCTACACCTTC.

In its sample, this clone was seen once. The rearrangement uses TRBV5-4 and TRBJ2-5; a weak D match, TRBD1 (5 bases). The CDR3 totals 14 residues. Per the germline V gene, CDR1 is SGHNT and CDR2 is YYREEE (reference sequence). V lost 1 base and J 3 bases, leaving 10 bases between the germline ends. CDR3 amino acids: CASSLQGQKETQYF. The CDR3, as DNA: TGTGCCAGCAGCTTGCAGGGTCAGAAAGAGACCCAGTACTTC.

The chain joins TRBV15 to TRBJ2-7; 9 nucleotides align to TRBD1. The CDR3 length is 15 residues. Losses at the gene ends were 0 bases for V and 6 bases for J; bases not matched to a gene: 6. CDR1 and CDR2 (germline): LNHNV, YYDKDF (reference sequence). CDR3 bases: TGTGCCACCAGCAGAGATAGGACAGGGGCGGCCGAGCAGTACTTC. Translation: CATSRDRTGAAEQYF.

Turning to this clone: This sample also contains other DNA sequences that code for the same CDR3. The chain carries TRBV6-1 and TRBJ2-3; D is undetermined. The V gene's germline CDR1 is MNHNS and CDR2 SASEGT. V lost 1 base and J 1 base, leaving 9 bases between the germline ends. This CDR3 comprises 15 residues. In nucleotides, the CDR3 is TGTGCCAGCAGTGAAGTAGGTAGGGGCACAGATACGCAGTATTTT. Translating gives CASSEVGRGTDTQYF.